This T cell receptor (beta chain) was obtained from a study of shared clonotypes between healthy human individuals. Study-wide results and caveats: Among four donors, around 5% of naive CD4 clonotypes were found in common.

Libraries were prepared by immunoSEQ multiplex PCR; TCRdb keeps only in-frame clonotypes and omits some of them. The repertoire holds 2.5 million or so clones, with about 92% as singletons. Notes on this clone: Its antigen is currently unknown.

Germline lookup yields CDR1 LGHNA and CDR2 YNFKEQ. This CDR3 contains 14 residues. V lost 6 bases and J lost 5; bases outside the gene matches: 4. This receptor was identified in a man between 18 and 35 years old in good health. The genes are TRBV4-2 and TRBJ1-4; 9 bases line up with TRBD1. Sequenced sample: naive CD4+ T cells sorted from blood. As to subset: CD45RA+ positively selected. The DNA of the CDR3 is TGTGCCAGCAGTCCACAGGGGGCCAATGAAAAACTGTTTTTT. This sequence encodes CASSPQGANEKLFF.